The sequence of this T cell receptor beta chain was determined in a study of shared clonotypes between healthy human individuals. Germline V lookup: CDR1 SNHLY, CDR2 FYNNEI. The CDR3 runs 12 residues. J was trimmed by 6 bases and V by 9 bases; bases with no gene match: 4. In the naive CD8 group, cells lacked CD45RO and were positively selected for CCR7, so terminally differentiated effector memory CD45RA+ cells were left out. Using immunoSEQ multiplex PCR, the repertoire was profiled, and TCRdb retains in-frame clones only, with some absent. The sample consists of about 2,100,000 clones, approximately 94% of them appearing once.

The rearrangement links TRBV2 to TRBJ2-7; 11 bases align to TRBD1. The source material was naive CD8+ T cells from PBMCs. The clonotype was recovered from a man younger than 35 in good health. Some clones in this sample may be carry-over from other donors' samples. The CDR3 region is CARLGTGGEQYF. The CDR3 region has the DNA TGTGCCAGGCTCGGGACAGGGGGCGAGCAGTACTTC.